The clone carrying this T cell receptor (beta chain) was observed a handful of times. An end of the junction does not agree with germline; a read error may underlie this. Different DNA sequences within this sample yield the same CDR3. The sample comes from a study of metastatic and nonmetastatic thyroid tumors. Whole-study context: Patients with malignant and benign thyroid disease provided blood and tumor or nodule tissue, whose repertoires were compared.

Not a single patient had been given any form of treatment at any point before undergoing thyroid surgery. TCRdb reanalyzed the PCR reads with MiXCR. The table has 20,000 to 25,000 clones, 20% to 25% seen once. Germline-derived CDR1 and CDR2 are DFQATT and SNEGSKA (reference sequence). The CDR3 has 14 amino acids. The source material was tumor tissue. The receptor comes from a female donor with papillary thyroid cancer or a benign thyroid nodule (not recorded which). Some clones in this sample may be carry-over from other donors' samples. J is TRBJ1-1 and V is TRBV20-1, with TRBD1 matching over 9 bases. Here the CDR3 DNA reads TGCAGTGCTCAACTCGCACAGGGGGCCACTGAGGCTTTCTTT. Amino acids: CSAQLAQGATEAFF.